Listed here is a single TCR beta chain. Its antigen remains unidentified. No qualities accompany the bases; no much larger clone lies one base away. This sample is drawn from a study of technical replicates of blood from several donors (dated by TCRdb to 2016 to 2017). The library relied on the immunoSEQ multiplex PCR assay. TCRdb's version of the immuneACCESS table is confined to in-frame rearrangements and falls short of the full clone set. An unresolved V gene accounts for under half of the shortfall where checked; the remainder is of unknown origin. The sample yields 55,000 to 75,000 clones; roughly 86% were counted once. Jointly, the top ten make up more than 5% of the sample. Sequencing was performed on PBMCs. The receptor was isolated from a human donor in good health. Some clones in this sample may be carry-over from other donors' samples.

The CDR3 loop reads CASSQDYLSYGYTF. The bases read TGCGCCAGCAGCCAAGATTACTTGTCCTATGGCTACACCTTC. Recombination joined TRBV4-3 with TRBJ1-2; the D gene identity is not certain. The CDR3 has 14 amino acids, counting the end cysteine and phenylalanine. CDR3 DNA only is kept here, 42 bases in frame from base 1. Trimming at the junction amounts to 0 bases on V and 4 bases on J, and the germline ends lie 9 bases apart. CDR1 is given as LGHNA and CDR2 as YSLEER, both from the germline V gene.